What follows is one T cell receptor beta chain and its context. The data stem from a study of patients and donors after allogeneic stem cell transplantation. Using its own MiXCR run on the RT-PCR reads, TCRdb lists one record per CDR3 protein. Of roughly 960,000 distinct CDR3 sequences in the sample, about a sixth are singletons; the top ten hold 5.5% to 6.5%. Between the trimmed V and J ends, which lost 3 bases and 10 bases, there was a span of 13 bases. CDR3 length: 14 residues. The chain couples TRBV12-3 or TRBV12-4 to TRBJ1-6, with a tentative D call TRBD1 (5 bases). The specimen sequenced was blood, either unsorted or a sorted T cell fraction (not recorded which). This receptor was identified in a human donor who was either an allogeneic HSCT recipient or a stem cell or donor lymphocyte infusion donor (not recorded which). It is not recorded whose cells these are; they may come from a transplant donor. The chain's CDR3 is CASSLAGRGSPLHF. The CDR3 DNA sequence: TGTGCCAGCAGTTTGGCAGGGAGAGGGTCACCCCTCCACTTT.